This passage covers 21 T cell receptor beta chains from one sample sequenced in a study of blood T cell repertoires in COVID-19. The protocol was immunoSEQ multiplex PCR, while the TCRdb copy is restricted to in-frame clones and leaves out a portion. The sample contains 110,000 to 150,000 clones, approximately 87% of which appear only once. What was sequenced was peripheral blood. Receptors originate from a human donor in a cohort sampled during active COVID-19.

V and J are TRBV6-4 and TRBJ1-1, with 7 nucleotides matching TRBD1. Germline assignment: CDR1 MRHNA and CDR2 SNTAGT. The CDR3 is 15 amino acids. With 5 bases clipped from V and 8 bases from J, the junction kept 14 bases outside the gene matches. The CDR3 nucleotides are TGTGCCAGCAGTATCGACAGGGACAGAGCAGGGGAAGCTTTCTTT. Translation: CASSIDRDRAGEAFF.

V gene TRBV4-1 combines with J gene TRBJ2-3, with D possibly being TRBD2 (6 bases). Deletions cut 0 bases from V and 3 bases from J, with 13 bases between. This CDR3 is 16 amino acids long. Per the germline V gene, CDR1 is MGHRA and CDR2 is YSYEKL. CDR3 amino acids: CASSQDGGAGTDTQYF. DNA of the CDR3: TGCGCCAGCAGCCAAGATGGAGGGGCCGGAACAGATACGCAGTATTTT.

The CDR3 region is CASSPDRVRNTIYF. In DNA, the CDR3 is TGCGCCAGCAGCCCGGACAGGGTGAGGAACACCATATATTTT. The chain has TRBV5-1 and TRBJ1-3, with TRBD1 matching 8 bases. Germline V gives CDR1 SGHRS, CDR2 YFSETQ. Unmatched junction bases numbered 7, after V lost 4 bases and J lost 7 bases. The CDR3 is 14 amino acids.

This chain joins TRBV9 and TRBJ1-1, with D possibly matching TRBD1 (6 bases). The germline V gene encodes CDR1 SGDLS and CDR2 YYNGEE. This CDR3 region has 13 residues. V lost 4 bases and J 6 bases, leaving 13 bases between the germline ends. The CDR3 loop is CASSPGTKAEAFF. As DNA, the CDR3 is TGTGCCAGCAGCCCCGGGACAAAGGCTGAAGCTTTCTTT.

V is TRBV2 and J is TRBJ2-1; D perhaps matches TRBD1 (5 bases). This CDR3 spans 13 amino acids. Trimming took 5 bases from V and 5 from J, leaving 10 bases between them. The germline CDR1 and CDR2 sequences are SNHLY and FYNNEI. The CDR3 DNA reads TGTGCCAGCAGTTCCGACAGTCACAATGAGCAGTTCTTC. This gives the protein CASSSDSHNEQFF.

CDR3 sequence: CASSFGAGGVETQYF. In nucleotides, the CDR3 is TGTGCCAGCAGTTTTGGAGCGGGAGGAGTGGAGACCCAGTACTTC. V is TRBV27 and J is TRBJ2-5; 9 bases agree with TRBD2. The CDR3 covers 15 residues. Germline V lookup: CDR1 MNHEY, CDR2 SMNVEV (reference sequence). J lost 5 bases, V lost 3 bases, and 7 bases had no gene match.

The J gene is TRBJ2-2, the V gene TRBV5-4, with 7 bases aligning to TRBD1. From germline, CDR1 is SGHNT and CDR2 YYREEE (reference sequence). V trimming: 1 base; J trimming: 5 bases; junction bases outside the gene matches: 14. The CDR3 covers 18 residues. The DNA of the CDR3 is TGTGCCAGCAGCTTGTACGGCAGGGGGAGCCTGGGGACCGGGGAGCTGTTTTTT. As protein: CASSLYGRGSLGTGELFF. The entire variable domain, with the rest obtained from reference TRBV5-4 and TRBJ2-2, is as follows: ETGVTQSPTHLIKTRGQQVTLRCSSQSGHNTVSWYQQALGQGPQFIFQYYREEENGRGNFPPRFSGLQFPNYSSELNVNALELDDSALYLCASSLYGRGSLGTGELFFGEGSRLTVL.

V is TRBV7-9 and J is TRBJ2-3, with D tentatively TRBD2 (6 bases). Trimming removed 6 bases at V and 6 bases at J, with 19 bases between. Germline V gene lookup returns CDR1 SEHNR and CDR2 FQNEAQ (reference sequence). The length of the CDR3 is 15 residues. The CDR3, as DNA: TGTGCCAGCAGTTTCAGTCGAACGGGGGAGGATACGCAGTATTTT. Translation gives CASSFSRTGEDTQYF.

The CDR3, as DNA: TGTGCCAGCAGCCAAGAACAGGGGACTGGCTCCTACAATGAGCAGTTCTTC. This sequence encodes CASSQEQGTGSYNEQFF. The J gene is TRBJ2-1, the V gene TRBV4-2, with D perhaps matching TRBD1 (7 bases). V lost 0 bases, J lost 0 bases, and 12 bases lay in between. CDR1 and CDR2 (germline): LGHNA, YNFKEQ. The CDR3 runs 17 residues.

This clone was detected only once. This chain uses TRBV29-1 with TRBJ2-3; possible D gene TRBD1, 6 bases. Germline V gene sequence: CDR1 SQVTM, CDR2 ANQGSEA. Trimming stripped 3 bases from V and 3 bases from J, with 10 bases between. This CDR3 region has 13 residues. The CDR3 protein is CSVEGARTDTQYF. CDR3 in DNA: TGCAGCGTTGAGGGGGCGCGAACAGATACGCAGTATTTT.

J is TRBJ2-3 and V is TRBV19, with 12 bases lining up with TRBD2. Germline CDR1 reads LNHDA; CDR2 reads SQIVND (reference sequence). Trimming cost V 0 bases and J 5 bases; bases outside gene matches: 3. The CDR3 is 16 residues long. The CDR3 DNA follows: TGTGCCAGTAGTATAGAACGACTAGCGGGAGTAGATACGCAGTATTTT. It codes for CASSIERLAGVDTQYF.

The CDR3 DNA is TGTGCCAGTAGTACACGATGGACAGGGGTGGAGCCCCAGCATTTT. Translated: CASSTRWTGVEPQHF. V gene TRBV19 combines with J gene TRBJ1-5, with TRBD1 matching over 9 bases. The CDR3 loop spans 15 amino acids. Germline CDR1 and CDR2: LNHDA and SQIVND (reference sequence). J was trimmed by 8 bases and V by 4 bases; bases with no gene match: 9.

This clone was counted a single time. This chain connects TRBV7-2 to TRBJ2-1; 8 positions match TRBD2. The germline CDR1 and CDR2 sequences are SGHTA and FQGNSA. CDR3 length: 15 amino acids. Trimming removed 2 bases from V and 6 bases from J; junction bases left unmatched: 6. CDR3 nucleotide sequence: TGTGCCAGCAGCTTAAAAGCGGGGGCTCCCAATGAGCAGTTCTTC. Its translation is CASSLKAGAPNEQFF. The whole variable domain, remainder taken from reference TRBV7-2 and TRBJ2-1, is GAGVSQSPSNKVTEKGKDVELRCDPISGHTALYWYRQSLGQGLEFLIYFQGNSAPDKSGLPSDRFSAERTGGSVSTLTIQRTQQEDSAVYLCASSLKAGAPNEQFFGPGTRLTVL.

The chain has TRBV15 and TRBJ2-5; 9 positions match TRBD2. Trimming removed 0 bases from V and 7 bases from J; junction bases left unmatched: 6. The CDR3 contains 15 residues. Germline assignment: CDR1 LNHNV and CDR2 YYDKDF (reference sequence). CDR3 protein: CATSRDRISGGTQYF. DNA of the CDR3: TGTGCCACCAGCAGAGATCGGATTAGCGGGGGGACCCAGTACTTC. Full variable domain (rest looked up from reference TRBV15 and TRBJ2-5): DAMVIQNPRYQVTQFGKPVTLSCSQTLNHNVMYWYQQKSSQAPKLLFHYYDKDFNNEADTPDNFQSRRPNTSFCFLDIRSPGLGDTAMYLCATSRDRISGGTQYFGPGTRLLVL.

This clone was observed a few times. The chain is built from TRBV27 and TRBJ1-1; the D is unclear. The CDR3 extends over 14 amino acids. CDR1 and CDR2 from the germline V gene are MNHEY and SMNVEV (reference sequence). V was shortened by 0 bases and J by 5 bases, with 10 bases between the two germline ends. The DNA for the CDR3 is TGTGCCAGCAGTTTATCGGTGGCGGGGACTGAAGCTTTCTTT. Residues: CASSLSVAGTEAFF.

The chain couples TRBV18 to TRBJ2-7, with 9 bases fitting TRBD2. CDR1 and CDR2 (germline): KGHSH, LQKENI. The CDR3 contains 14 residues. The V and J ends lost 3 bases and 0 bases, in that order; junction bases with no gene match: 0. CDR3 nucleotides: TGTGCCAGCTCACCGACTAGCGGCTCCTACGAGCAGTACGTC. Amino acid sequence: CASSPTSGSYEQYV.

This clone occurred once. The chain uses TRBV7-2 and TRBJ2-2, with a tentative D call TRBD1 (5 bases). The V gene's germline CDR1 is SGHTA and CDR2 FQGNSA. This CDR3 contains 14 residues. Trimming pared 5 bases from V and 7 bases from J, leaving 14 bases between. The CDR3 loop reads CASSPVTVVGELFF. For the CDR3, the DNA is TGTGCCAGCAGCCCGGTGACAGTAGTCGGGGAGCTGTTTTTT.

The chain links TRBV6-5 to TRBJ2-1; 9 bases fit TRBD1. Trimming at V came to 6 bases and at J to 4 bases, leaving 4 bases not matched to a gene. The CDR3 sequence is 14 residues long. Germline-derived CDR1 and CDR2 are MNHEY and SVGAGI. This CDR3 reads CASSGTGRYNEQFF. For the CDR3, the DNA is TGTGCCAGCAGCGGGACAGGGCGTTACAATGAGCAGTTCTTC.

The DNA for the CDR3 is TGTGCCAGCAGCTCCGGGACAGGATTCGGGGAGCTGTTTTTT. Its translation is CASSSGTGFGELFF. The chain employs TRBV11-1 and TRBJ2-2; 8 bases map to TRBD1. CDR3 length: 14 amino acids. The V gene's germline CDR1 is SGHAT and CDR2 FQDESV (reference sequence). The junction had 5 bases not matched to a gene; V was cut back by 4 bases and J by 7 bases.

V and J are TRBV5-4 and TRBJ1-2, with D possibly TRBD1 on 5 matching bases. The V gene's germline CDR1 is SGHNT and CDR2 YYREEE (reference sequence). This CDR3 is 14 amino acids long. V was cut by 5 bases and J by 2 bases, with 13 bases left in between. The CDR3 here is CASSRARENYGYTF. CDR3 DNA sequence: TGTGCCAGCAGTAGGGCCAGGGAAAACTATGGCTACACCTTC.

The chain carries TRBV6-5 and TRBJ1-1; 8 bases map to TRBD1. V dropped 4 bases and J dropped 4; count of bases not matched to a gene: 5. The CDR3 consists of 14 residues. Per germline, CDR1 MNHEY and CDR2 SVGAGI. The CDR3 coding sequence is TGTGCCAGCAGTTGGGGGGGACAGGCCACTGAAGCTTTCTTT. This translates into CASSWGGQATEAFF.